The 27 T cell receptor beta chains in this list originate from one sample, sequenced in a study of blood T cell repertoires in COVID-19. Assay used: immunoSEQ multiplex PCR; TCRdb lists only in-frame clones, some missing. This sample yields about 210,000 clones, of which around 83% are seen a single time; roughly 2.9% belongs to the top ten. The sequenced sample consisted of peripheral blood. The receptors originated from a man aged 45 to 65 with active or convalescent COVID-19.

The chain joins TRBV19 to TRBJ2-2; possible D gene TRBD1, 6 bases. Trimming cost V 1 base and J 7 bases, with 13 bases left between them. CDR3 length: 15 amino acids. CDR1 is LNHDA, CDR2 SQIVND, per germline (reference sequence). The CDR3 is CASSIVPGAGGELFF. Written as DNA, the CDR3 is TGTGCCAGTAGTATAGTGCCAGGGGCGGGCGGGGAGCTGTTTTTT.

The J gene is TRBJ1-2, the V gene TRBV9; 9 positions match TRBD1. Per germline, CDR1 SGDLS and CDR2 YYNGEE. There are 14 residues in the CDR3. Trimming at V came to 0 bases and at J to 7 bases, leaving 4 bases not matched to a gene. This chain's CDR3 is CASSVATTGGGYTF. The DNA of the CDR3 is TGTGCCAGCAGCGTAGCTACGACAGGGGGTGGCTACACCTTC.

J is TRBJ1-2 and V is TRBV6-6; 8 bases align to TRBD1. CDR1 MNHNY and CDR2 SVGAGI come from the germline V gene (reference sequence). The ends lost 5 bases at V and 8 bases at J; junction bases unmatched: 7. The CDR3 covers 13 residues. CDR3 coding DNA: TGTGCCAGCAGTCTTGGACAGGGCCTCGGCTACACCTTC. The encoded protein is CASSLGQGLGYTF.

V is TRBV7-9 and J is TRBJ2-1; TRBD2 aligns across 12 bases. This CDR3 is built from 16 residues. Trimming removed 5 bases from V and 10 bases from J; junction bases left unmatched: 12. Germline V lookup: CDR1 SEHNR, CDR2 FQNEAQ (reference sequence). As DNA, the CDR3 is TGTGCCAGCAGCACCGGACTAGCGGGGCTTCTCGTAGAGCAGTTCTTC. Protein: CASSTGLAGLLVEQFF.

The V gene is TRBV7-6, the J gene TRBJ2-1; 10 positions match TRBD2. The CDR3 is made up of 16 amino acids. The trim removed 3 bases at V and 9 bases at J, leaving 11 bases unmatched. CDR1 and CDR2 from the germline V gene are SGHVS and FNYEAQ. The CDR3 region has the DNA TGTGCCAGCAGCTTCCGAATACTAGCGGGGCGCGGTGAGCAGTTCTTC. It codes for CASSFRILAGRGEQFF.

The gene calls are TRBV19 and TRBJ1-6; 8 nucleotides align to TRBD1. Per the germline V gene, CDR1 is LNHDA and CDR2 is SQIVND (reference sequence). This CDR3 contains 15 residues. The junction had 12 bases not matched to a gene; V was cut back by 7 bases and J by 10 bases. CDR3 nucleotides: TGTGCCAGTATGGGGACCGGGACAGGCACCTCACCCCTCCACTTT. This translates into CASMGTGTGTSPLHF.

This chain links TRBV18 with TRBJ2-7; 12 bases fit TRBD1. There are 16 residues in the CDR3. J gave up 4 bases and V 4 bases, and 8 bases lay outside the gene matches. Looked up from germline, CDR1 is KGHSH and CDR2 is LQKENI. The DNA of the CDR3 is TGTGCCAGCTCACTACTACCGGGACAGGGGGCGTACGAGCAGTACTTC. Amino acids: CASSLLPGQGAYEQYF.

The chain joins TRBV28 to TRBJ1-5; a weak D match, TRBD1 (5 bases). V lost 3 bases to trimming and J lost 7 bases, with 10 bases between them. This CDR3 comprises 13 residues. CDR1 is MDHEN, CDR2 SYDVKM, per germline. In DNA form, the CDR3 reads TGTGCCAGCAGTTTCCAGGGTGGCCAGCCCCAGCATTTT. Translated: CASSFQGGQPQHF.

The chain uses TRBV19 and TRBJ2-1; TRBD1 aligns across 9 bases. The CDR3 has 15 amino acids. Per the germline V gene, CDR1 is LNHDA and CDR2 is SQIVND (reference sequence). The V and J ends lost 11 bases and 0 bases, in that order; junction bases with no gene match: 8. CDR3 DNA sequence: TGTGCCGCCGGGACAGGGTCTCCCTCCTACAATGAGCAGTTCTTC. Translating it yields CAAGTGSPSYNEQFF.

The gene calls are TRBV18 and TRBJ2-7; TRBD2 is a possible D gene (6 bases). Trimming took 4 bases from V and 2 from J, leaving 15 bases between them. The length of the CDR3 is 15 residues. Germline V CDR1 and CDR2: KGHSH, LQKENI. The CDR3 DNA is TGTGCCAGCTCACAGAGTAGCGGAACAACCTACGAGCAGTACTTC. As protein: CASSQSSGTTYEQYF.

This clone was counted once. The rearrangement links TRBV5-6 to TRBJ1-1; D is undetermined. The CDR3 sequence is 13 residues long. The V and J ends lost 2 bases and 2 bases respectively, with 7 bases between them. Germline lookup yields CDR1 SGHDT and CDR2 YYEEEE. CDR3 protein: CASSFSSNTEAFF. The CDR3 DNA is TGTGCCAGCAGCTTCTCCAGTAACACTGAAGCTTTCTTT.

Many counts were recorded for this clone. This CDR3 reads CAWSVQADTEAFF. The DNA for the CDR3 is TGTGCCTGGAGTGTACAGGCCGACACTGAAGCTTTCTTT. The gene calls are TRBV30 and TRBJ1-1, with D possibly TRBD1 on 5 matching bases. Germline V CDR1 and CDR2: GTSNPN, SVGIG (reference sequence). V was pared by 0 bases and J by 3 bases, with 8 bases between. There are 13 residues in the CDR3.

The J gene is TRBJ2-1, the V gene TRBV7-3; 9 nucleotides line up with TRBD2. The germline V gene encodes CDR1 SGHTA and CDR2 FQGTGA. The J segment lost 8 bases and the V segment lost 2 bases, leaving 4 bases of the junction unmatched. CDR3 length: 14 amino acids. This CDR3 is CASSLAGGYDEQFF. In DNA, the CDR3 is TGTGCCAGCAGCTTAGCGGGAGGGTATGATGAGCAGTTCTTC.

V and J are TRBV5-1 and TRBJ2-1; D remains ambiguous. Trimming took 0 bases from V and 5 from J, leaving 6 bases between them. The germline V gene encodes CDR1 SGHRS and CDR2 YFSETQ. The CDR3 length is 13 residues. The CDR3 loop reads CASSLGPHNEQFF. CDR3 nucleotides: TGCGCCAGCAGCTTGGGGCCACACAATGAGCAGTTCTTC.

This chain joins TRBV5-8 and TRBJ2-2, with 9 bases lining up with TRBD1. The CDR3 runs to 16 residues. Germline-derived CDR1 and CDR2 are SGHTS and YDEGEE. V was clipped by 2 bases and J by 4 bases; unmatched bases: 6. CDR3 in DNA: TGTGCCAGCAGCTTTCGGACAGGGGTGTTCACCGGGGAGCTGTTTTTT. It encodes CASSFRTGVFTGELFF.

The V and J genes are TRBV6-5 and TRBJ1-2; a possible D gene is TRBD1 (5 bases). Looked up from germline, CDR1 is MNHEY and CDR2 is SVGAGI. With 7 bases removed from V and 6 bases from J, the gap between germline ends came to 18 bases. The CDR3 spans 14 residues. CDR3 protein: CASTMFPDINGYTF. The CDR3 coding sequence is TGTGCCAGCACCATGTTTCCGGACATAAATGGCTACACCTTC.

The chain employs TRBV9 and TRBJ2-3; D may be TRBD1 (6 bases). The CDR3 runs 13 residues. CDR1 and CDR2 from the germline V gene are SGDLS and YYNGEE. V was clipped by 5 bases and J by 0 bases, with 7 bases between them. CDR3 sequence reads: CASRRGSTDTQYF. DNA of the CDR3: TGTGCCAGCAGGAGGGGGAGCACAGATACGCAGTATTTT. Based on the CDR3 plus reference TRBV9 and TRBJ2-3, the full variable domain is DSGVTQTPKHLITATGQRVTLRCSPRSGDLSVYWYQQSLDQGLQFLIQYYNGEERAKGNILERFSAQQFPDLHSELNLSSLELGDSALYFCASRRGSTDTQYFGPGTRLTVL.

This clone appeared a few times. The chain uses TRBV7-2 and TRBJ2-7; D gene unclear. V was pared by 6 bases and J by 6 bases, with 12 bases between. This CDR3 comprises 12 residues. The germline V gene has CDR1 SGHTA and CDR2 FQGNSA. DNA of the CDR3: TGTGCCAGCAGTGATCTTCAGCGCGAGCAGTACTTC. Its translation is CASSDLQREQYF.

The chain joins TRBV27 to TRBJ1-1; 9 bases are shared with TRBD1. Per the germline V gene, CDR1 is MNHEY and CDR2 is SMNVEV (reference sequence). This CDR3 region has 15 residues. Germline trimming cut 5 bases from V and 5 bases from J; bases unmatched to any gene: 9. The CDR3 region has the DNA TGTGCCAGCAGTCCTCAGACAGGGGGAGAAACTGAAGCTTTCTTT. This translates into CASSPQTGGETEAFF.

This clone was counted once. The chain employs TRBV5-8 and TRBJ1-2, with D hard to call. CDR3 size: 14 residues. CDR1 is SGHTS and CDR2 is YDEGEE in the germline V gene. V lost 1 base and J lost 3, with 10 bases in between. Here the CDR3 reads CASSLLSEDYGYTF. The CDR3 DNA reads as TGTGCCAGCAGCTTGTTATCAGAGGACTATGGCTACACCTTC.

The CDR3 coding sequence is TGTGCCACCAGCAGAGGGGACAGTAACTATGGCTACACCTTC. Residues: CATSRGDSNYGYTF. The rearrangement uses TRBV15 and TRBJ1-2, with 7 bases aligning to TRBD1. V lost 1 base and J lost 1; bases outside the gene matches: 0. The V gene's germline CDR1 is LNHNV and CDR2 YYDKDF (reference sequence). The CDR3 covers 14 residues. The complete variable domain, with remaining parts taken from reference TRBV15 and TRBJ1-2, reads DAMVIQNPRYQVTQFGKPVTLSCSQTLNHNVMYWYQQKSSQAPKLLFHYYDKDFNNEADTPDNFQSRRPNTSFCFLDIRSPGLGDTAMYLCATSRGDSNYGYTFGSGTRLTVV.

The chain recombines TRBV10-2 with TRBJ1-1; possible D gene TRBD1, 6 bases. The V gene's germline CDR1 is WSHSY and CDR2 SAAADI. V lost 7 bases, J lost 8 bases, and 20 bases lay in between. The CDR3 contains 14 residues. The CDR3 nucleotides are TGCGCCAGCAAGAATGGACAGATCCAAGGGGAAGCTTTCTTT. Translated: CASKNGQIQGEAFF.

The chain uses TRBV30 and TRBJ1-5; 9 bases map to TRBD1. The CDR3 runs to 16 residues. Losses at the gene ends were 2 bases for V and 0 bases for J; bases not matched to a gene: 5. Germline assignment: CDR1 GTSNPN and CDR2 SVGIG (reference sequence). The CDR3 sequence is CAWSPPGQGSNQPQHF. In nucleotides, the CDR3 is TGTGCCTGGAGTCCCCCGGGACAGGGTAGCAATCAGCCCCAGCATTTT. Drawing the rest from reference TRBV30 and TRBJ1-5, the complete variable domain is SQTIHQWPATLVQPVGSPLSLECTVEGTSNPNLYWYRQAAGRGLQLLFYSVGIGQISSEVPQNLSASRPQDRQFILSSKKLLLSDSGFYLCAWSPPGQGSNQPQHFGDGTRLSIL.

The chain combines TRBV3-1 (or the pseudogene TRBV3-2) with TRBJ2-3; 10 bases agree with TRBD2. The V segment lost 7 bases and the J segment 5 bases; nucleotides outside the gene matches: 9. The CDR3 is 15 residues long. In germline, CDR1 is LGHDT, CDR2 YNNKEL (reference sequence). The DNA for the CDR3 is TGTGCCAGCACCCCTAGCGGGAGACGGGAAGATACGCAGTATTTT. As protein: CASTPSGRREDTQYF.

This rearrangement joins TRBV7-9 to TRBJ1-6, with 8 bases that match TRBD1. The CDR3 is made up of 19 amino acids. Germline-derived CDR1 and CDR2 are SEHNR and FQNEAQ (reference sequence). V gave up 5 bases and J gave up 0 bases; unmatched junction bases: 12. CDR3 DNA sequence: TGTGCCAGCAGCCTACACCGGGGACAGGCGCGCTCCTATAATTCACCCCTCCACTTT. The encoded protein is CASSLHRGQARSYNSPLHF.

The chain employs TRBV5-4 and TRBJ1-1; D is ambiguous. Trimming stripped 0 bases from V and 0 bases from J, with 9 bases between. This CDR3 is 15 amino acids long. Germline V gene sequence: CDR1 SGHNT, CDR2 YYREEE (reference sequence). Here the CDR3 reads CASSLEASLNTEAFF. CDR3 nucleotide sequence: TGTGCCAGCAGCTTGGAAGCATCGTTGAACACTGAAGCTTTCTTT.

V and J are TRBV19 and TRBJ1-3; D unclear. The germline CDR1 and CDR2 sequences are LNHDA and SQIVND (reference sequence). The CDR3 has 16 residues. V lost 0 bases and J 0 bases, leaving 9 bases between the germline ends. The DNA for the CDR3 is TGTGCCAGTAGTATAGATGGAGCTCGCTCTGGAAACACCATATATTTT. Amino acid sequence: CASSIDGARSGNTIYF.